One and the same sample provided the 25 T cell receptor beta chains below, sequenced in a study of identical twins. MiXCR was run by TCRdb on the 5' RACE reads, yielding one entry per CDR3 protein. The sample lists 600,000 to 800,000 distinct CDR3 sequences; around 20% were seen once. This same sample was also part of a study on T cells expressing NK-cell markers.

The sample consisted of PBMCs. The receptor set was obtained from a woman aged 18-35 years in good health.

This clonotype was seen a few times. This CDR3 reads CASSQDLAGDPRTQYF. In DNA form, the CDR3 reads TGCGCCAGCAGCCAAGATCTAGCCGGAGACCCGAGAACCCAGTACTTC. J is TRBJ2-5 and V is TRBV4-3; D perhaps matches TRBD2 (5 bases). The V gene's germline CDR1 is LGHNA and CDR2 YSLEER. The V end lost 0 bases, the J end lost 8 bases, and 19 bases lay between the germline ends. The CDR3 loop spans 16 amino acids.

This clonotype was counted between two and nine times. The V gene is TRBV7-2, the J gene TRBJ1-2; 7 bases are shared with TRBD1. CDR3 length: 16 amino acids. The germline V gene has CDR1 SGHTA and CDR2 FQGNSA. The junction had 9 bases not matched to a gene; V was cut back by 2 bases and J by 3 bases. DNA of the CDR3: TGTGCCAGCAGCTTATCGGGACAGAGACATGACTATGGCTACACCTTC. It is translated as CASSLSGQRHDYGYTF.

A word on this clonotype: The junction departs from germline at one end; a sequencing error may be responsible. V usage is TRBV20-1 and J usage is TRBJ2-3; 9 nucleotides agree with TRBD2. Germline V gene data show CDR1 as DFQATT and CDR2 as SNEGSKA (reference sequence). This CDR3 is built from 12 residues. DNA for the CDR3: TGTTCGACAGCGGGAGGCCCAGATACGCAGTATTTT. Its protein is CSTAGGPDTQYF.

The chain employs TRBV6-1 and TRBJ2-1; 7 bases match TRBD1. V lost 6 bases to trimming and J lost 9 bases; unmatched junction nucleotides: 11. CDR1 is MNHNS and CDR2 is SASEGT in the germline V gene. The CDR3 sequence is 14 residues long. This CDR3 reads CASSRQGVHIEQFF. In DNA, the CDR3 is TGTGCCAGCAGCCGGCAGGGGGTCCATATTGAGCAGTTCTTC.

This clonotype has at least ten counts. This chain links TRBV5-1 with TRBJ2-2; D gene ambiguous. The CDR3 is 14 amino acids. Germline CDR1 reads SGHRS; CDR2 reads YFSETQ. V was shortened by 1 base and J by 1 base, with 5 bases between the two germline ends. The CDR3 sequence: CASSLWENTGELFF. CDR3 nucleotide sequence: TGCGCCAGCAGCTTGTGGGAGAACACCGGGGAGCTGTTTTTT.

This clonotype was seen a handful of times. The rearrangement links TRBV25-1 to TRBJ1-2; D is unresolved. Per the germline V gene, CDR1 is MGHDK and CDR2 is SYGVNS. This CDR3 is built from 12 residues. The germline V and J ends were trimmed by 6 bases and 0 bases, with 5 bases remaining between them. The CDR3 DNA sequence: TGTGCCAGCAGATCACCTAACTATGGCTACACCTTC. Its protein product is CASRSPNYGYTF.

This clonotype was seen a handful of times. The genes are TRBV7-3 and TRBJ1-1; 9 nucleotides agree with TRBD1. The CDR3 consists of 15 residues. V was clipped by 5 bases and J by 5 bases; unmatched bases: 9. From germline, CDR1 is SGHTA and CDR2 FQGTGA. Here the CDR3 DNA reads TGTGCCAGCAGCCCACAGGGGGCAGTTGGGACTGAAGCTTTCTTT. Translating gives CASSPQGAVGTEAFF.

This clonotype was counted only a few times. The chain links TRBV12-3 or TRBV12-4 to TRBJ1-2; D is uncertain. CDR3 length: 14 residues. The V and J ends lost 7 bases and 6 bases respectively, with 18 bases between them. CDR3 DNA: TGTGCCAGCACCCAGTTTCCCGTGACTGATGGCTACACCTTC. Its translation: CASTQFPVTDGYTF.

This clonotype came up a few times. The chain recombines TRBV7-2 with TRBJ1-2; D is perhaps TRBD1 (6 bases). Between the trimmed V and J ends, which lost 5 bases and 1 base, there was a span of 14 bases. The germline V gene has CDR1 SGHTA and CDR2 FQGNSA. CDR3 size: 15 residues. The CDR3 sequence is CASSIRPDSNYGYTF. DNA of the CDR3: TGTGCCAGCAGCATACGCCCGGACAGTAACTATGGCTACACCTTC.

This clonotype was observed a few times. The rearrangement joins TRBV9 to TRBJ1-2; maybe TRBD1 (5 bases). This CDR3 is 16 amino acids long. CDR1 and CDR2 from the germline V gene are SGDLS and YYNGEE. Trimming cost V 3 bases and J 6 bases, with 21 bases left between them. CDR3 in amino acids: CASSGNRDRDRNGYTF. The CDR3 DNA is TGTGCCAGCAGCGGAAACCGGGACCGCGATCGGAATGGCTACACCTTC.

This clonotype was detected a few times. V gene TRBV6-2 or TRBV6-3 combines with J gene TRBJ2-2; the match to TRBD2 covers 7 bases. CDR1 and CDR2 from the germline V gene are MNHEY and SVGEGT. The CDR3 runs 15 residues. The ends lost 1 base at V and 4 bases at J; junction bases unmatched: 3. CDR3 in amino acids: CASSYYASGTGELFF. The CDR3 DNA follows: TGTGCCAGCAGTTACTACGCTAGCGGCACCGGGGAGCTGTTTTTT.

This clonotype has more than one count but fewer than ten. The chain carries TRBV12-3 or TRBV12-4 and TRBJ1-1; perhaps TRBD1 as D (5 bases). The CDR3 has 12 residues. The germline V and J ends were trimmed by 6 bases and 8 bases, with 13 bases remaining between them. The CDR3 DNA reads TGTGCCAGCAGATTTTCCAGGGAAGAAGCTTTCTTT. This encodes CASRFSREEAFF.

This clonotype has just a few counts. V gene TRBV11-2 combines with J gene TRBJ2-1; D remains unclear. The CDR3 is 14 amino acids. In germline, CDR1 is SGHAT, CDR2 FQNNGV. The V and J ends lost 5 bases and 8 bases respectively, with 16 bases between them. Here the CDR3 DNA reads TGTGCCAGCAGCGCGGCCCCCCCAAGGGATGAGCAGTTCTTC. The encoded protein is CASSAAPPRDEQFF. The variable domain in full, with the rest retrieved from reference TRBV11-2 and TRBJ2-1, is EAGVAQSPRYKIIEKRQSVAFWCNPISGHATLYWYQQILGQGPKLLIQFQNNGVVDDSQLPKDRFSAERLKGVDSTLKIQPAKLEDSAVYLCASSAAPPRDEQFFGPGTRLTVL.

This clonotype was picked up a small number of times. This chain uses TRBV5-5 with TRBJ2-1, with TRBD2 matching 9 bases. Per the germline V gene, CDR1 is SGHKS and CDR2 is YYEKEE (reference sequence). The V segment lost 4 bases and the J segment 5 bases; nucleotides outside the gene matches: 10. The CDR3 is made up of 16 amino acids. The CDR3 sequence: CASSLPLAGQDNEQFF. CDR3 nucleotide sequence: TGTGCCAGCAGCCTACCCCTAGCGGGGCAGGACAATGAGCAGTTCTTC.

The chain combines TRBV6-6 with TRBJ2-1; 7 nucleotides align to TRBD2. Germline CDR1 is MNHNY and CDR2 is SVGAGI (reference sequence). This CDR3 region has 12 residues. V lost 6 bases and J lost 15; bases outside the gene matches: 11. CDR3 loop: CASRGGSAIMFF. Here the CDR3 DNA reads TGTGCCAGCAGGGGGGGGAGCGCCATCATGTTCTTC.

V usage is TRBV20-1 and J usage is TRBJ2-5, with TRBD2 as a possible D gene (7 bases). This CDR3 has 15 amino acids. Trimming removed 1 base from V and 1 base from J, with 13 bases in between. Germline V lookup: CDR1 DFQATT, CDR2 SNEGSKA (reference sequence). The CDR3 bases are TGCAGTGCTAGAGCGAGGGGGGGACGCCAAGAGACCCAGTACTTC. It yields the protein CSARARGGRQETQYF.

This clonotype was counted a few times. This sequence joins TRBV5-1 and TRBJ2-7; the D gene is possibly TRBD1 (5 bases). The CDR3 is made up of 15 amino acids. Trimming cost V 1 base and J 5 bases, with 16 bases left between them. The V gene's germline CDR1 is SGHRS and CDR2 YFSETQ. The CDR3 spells CASSLLPGYIDEQYF. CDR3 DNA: TGCGCCAGCAGCTTGTTGCCAGGGTATATCGACGAGCAGTACTTC.

DNA of the CDR3: TGTGCCATCAGTGGATCAGATACGCAGTATTTT. It encodes CAISGSDTQYF. The rearrangement links TRBV10-3 to TRBJ2-3; D gene uncertain. The CDR3 totals 11 residues. CDR1 is ENHRY and CDR2 is SYGVKD in the germline V gene. Trimming cost V 4 bases and J 4 bases, with 3 bases left between them.

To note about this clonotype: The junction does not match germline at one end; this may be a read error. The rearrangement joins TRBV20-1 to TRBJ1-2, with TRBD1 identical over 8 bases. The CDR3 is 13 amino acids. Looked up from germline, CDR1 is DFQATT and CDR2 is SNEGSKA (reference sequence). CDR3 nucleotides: TGCAGTGCAAGAGGGACAGGAAGATATGGCTACACCTTC. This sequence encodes CSARGTGRYGYTF.

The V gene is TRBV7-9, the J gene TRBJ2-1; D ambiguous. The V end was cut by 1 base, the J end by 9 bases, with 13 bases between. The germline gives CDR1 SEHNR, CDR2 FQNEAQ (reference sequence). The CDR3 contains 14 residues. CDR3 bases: TGTGCCAGCAGCTTAGTTGGCCGCTGGGTTGAGCAGTTCTTC. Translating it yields CASSLVGRWVEQFF.

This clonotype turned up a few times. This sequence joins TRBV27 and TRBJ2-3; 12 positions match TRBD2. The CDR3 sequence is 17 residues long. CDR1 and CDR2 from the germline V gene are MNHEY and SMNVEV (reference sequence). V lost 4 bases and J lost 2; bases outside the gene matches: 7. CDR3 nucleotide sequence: TGTGCCAGCAGTTCCTTGACTAGCGGGGGTCTCACAGATACGCAGTATTTT. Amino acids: CASSSLTSGGLTDTQYF.

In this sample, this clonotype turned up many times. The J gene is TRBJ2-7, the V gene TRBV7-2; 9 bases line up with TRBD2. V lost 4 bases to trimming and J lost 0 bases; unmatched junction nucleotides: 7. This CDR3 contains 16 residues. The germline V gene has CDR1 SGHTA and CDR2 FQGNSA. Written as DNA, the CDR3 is TGTGCCAGCAGCTCCCTAGCGGGACAGAGCTCCTACGAGCAGTACTTC. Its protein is CASSSLAGQSSYEQYF.

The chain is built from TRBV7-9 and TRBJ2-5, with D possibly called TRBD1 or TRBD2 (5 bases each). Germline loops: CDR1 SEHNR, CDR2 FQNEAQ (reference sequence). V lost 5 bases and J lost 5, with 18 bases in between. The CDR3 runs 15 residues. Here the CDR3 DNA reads TGTGCCAGCAGCCACCTGGGGGTCTCAGAGGAGACCCAGTACTTC. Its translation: CASSHLGVSEETQYF.

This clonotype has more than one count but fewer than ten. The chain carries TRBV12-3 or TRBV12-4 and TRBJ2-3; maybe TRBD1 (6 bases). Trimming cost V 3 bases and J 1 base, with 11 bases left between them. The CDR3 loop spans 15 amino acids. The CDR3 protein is CASSFWGQGTDTQYF. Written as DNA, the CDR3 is TGTGCCAGCAGTTTCTGGGGGCAAGGCACAGATACGCAGTATTTT.

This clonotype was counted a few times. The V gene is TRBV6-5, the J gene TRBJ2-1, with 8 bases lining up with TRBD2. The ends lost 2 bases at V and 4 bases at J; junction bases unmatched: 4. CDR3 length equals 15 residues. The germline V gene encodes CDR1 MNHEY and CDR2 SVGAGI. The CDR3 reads CASSYSGGPYNEQFF. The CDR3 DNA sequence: TGTGCCAGCAGTTACAGCGGGGGCCCTTACAATGAGCAGTTCTTC.